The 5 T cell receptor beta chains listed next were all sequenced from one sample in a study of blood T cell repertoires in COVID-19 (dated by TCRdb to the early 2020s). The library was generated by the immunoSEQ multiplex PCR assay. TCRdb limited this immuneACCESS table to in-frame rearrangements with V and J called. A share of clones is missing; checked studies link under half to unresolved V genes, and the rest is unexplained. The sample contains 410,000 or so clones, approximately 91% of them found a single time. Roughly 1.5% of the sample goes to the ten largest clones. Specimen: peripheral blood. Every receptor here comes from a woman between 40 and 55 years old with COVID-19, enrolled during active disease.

In DNA, the CDR3 is TGTGCCAGCAGCTTACGGTACCGGGACAGGGGCCAGCCCCAGCATTTT. Protein sequence: CASSLRYRDRGQPQHF. This chain joins TRBV6-2 or TRBV6-3 and TRBJ1-5, with 10 bases matching TRBD1. With V trimmed by 6 bases and J by 7 bases, 12 bases remained unmatched. This CDR3 contains 16 residues. The germline V gene has CDR1 MNHEY and CDR2 SVGEGT.

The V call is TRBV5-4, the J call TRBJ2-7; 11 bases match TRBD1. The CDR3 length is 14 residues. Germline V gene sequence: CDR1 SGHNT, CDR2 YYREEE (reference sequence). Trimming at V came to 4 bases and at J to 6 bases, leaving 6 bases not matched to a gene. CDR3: CASSQGQGDREQYF. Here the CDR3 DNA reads TGTGCCAGCAGCCAGGGACAGGGGGACCGCGAGCAGTACTTC.

The CDR3 DNA sequence: TGTGCCAGCAGTCTAGACAGCCCCTATGGCTACACCTTC. Amino acid sequence: CASSLDSPYGYTF. This chain connects TRBV28 to TRBJ1-2, with D perhaps TRBD1 (5 bases). Deletions cut 5 bases from V and 4 bases from J, with 11 bases between. This CDR3 is built from 13 residues. Germline V CDR1 and CDR2: MDHEN, SYDVKM.

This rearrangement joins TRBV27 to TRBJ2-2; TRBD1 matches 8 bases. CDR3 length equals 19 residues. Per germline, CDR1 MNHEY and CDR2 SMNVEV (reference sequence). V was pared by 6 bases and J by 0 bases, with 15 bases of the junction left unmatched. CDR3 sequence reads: CASRYRGRGLSANTGELFF. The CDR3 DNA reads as TGTGCCAGCAGGTACCGGGGCAGGGGGCTTAGCGCGAACACCGGGGAGCTGTTTTTT.

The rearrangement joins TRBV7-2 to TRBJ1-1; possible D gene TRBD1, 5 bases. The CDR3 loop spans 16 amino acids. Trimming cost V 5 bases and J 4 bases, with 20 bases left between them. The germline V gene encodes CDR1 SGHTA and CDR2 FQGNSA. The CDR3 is CASSRSKGFVGTEAFF. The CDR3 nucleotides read TGTGCCAGCAGCCGTTCGAAGGGGTTTGTAGGCACTGAAGCTTTCTTT.